These T cell receptor beta chains were read from a single sample in a study of cytomegalovirus exposure and HLA in healthy donors. Here immunoSEQ multiplex PCR was the method, and the copy in TCRdb shows in-frame clones only, minus some. The sample lists around 160,000 clones, roughly 80% seen once, with around 1.4% in the top ten. The specimen sequenced was PBMCs. Receptor source: a male donor in good health and CMV-seronegative. Each CDR3 is given with its conserved first and last residue. A D gene is named only where the DNA matches it firmly. The listing skips clone size in some rows; elsewhere it reads once, few, many or a size class.

TRBV18,TRBJ2-2,-,TRBD1,TGTGCCAGCTCACCGGGACAGACCTACACCGGGGAGCTGTTTTTT,CASSPGQTYTGELFF
TRBV18,TRBJ2-2,-,-,TGTGCCAGCTCCGAGCAGGCGAACACCGGGGAGCTGTTTTTT,CASSEQANTGELFF
TRBV27,TRBJ2-1,-,TRBD2,TGTGCCAGCAGTTTATACCCGACTAGCGGCTCCTACAATGAGCAGTTCTTC,CASSLYPTSGSYNEQFF
TRBV9,TRBJ2-1,-,-,TGTGCCAGCAGCGCTCCTACGACAGGCTACAATGAGCAGTTCTTC,CASSAPTTGYNEQFF
TRBV6-6,TRBJ2-7,-,-,TGTGCCAGCAGTTACTCCGAAAGCAACGAGCAGTACTTC,CASSYSESNEQYF
TRBV5-1,TRBJ2-1,-,TRBD2,TGCGCCAGCAGCTTAGCGGGAGTGGTTTACAATGAGCAGTTCTTC,CASSLAGVVYNEQFF
TRBV19,TRBJ1-2,once,TRBD1,TGTGCCAGTAGCAAAGGGGGCGGAGACTATGGCTACACCTTC,CASSKGGGDYGYTF
TRBV7-2,TRBJ1-5,-,-,TGTGCCAGCAGGCCCTCAGGCGGGATTCAGTCCCAGCATTTT,CASRPSGGIQSQHF
TRBV9,TRBJ1-2,-,TRBD1,TGTGCCAGCAGCGTAGAAACAGGGGCTAACTATGGCTACACCTTC,CASSVETGANYGYTF
TRBV4-3,TRBJ1-1,many,TRBD1,TGCGCCAGCAGCCAAGATTGGGGAACAGGGGAGGACACTGAAGCTTTCTTT,CASSQDWGTGEDTEAFF
TRBV7-9,TRBJ2-7,-,TRBD2,TGTGCCAGCAGCATTACTAGCGCGAGCTACGAGCAGTACTTC,CASSITSASYEQYF
TRBV6-1,TRBJ1-5,-,TRBD1,TGTGCCAGCAGCATTAACAGGGGGCTAAATCAGCCCCAGCATTTT,CASSINRGLNQPQHF
TRBV6-1,TRBJ1-1,-,-,TGTGCCAGCAGTACCTACCGACAGATGAACACTGAAGCTTTCTTT,CASSTYRQMNTEAFF